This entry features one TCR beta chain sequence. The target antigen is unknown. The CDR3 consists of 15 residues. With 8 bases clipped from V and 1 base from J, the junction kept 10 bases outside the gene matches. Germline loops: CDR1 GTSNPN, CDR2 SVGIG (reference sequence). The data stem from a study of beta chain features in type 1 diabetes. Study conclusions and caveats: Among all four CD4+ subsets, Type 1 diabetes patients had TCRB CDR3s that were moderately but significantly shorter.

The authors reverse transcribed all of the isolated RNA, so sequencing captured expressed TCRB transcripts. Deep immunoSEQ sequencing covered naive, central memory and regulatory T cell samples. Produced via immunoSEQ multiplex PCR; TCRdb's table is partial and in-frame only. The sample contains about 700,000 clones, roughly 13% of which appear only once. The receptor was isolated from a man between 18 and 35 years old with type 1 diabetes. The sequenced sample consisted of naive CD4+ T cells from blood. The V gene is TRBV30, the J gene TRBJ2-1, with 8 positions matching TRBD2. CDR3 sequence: CAGQEVAGSYNEQFF. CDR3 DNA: TGTGCCGGCCAGGAGGTAGCGGGGTCCTACAATGAGCAGTTCTTC.